These 7 T cell receptor beta chains originate from one sample sequenced in a study of glioma-infiltrating T cells after dendritic cell vaccination. Some clones are missing from TCRdb's copy, which holds only in-frame ones; the method was immunoSEQ multiplex PCR. This table has some 87,000 clones, over 65% appearing once. The sequencing here drew on blood, taken before dendritic cell vaccination. These receptors were obtained from a human donor with glioblastoma.

This clone was found a few times. The chain joins TRBV6-4 to TRBJ1-5; TRBD1 might be the D (5 bases). From germline, CDR1 is MRHNA and CDR2 SNTAGT. Trimming took 7 bases from V and 7 from J, leaving 17 bases between them. This CDR3 contains 14 residues. The CDR3 region has the DNA TGTGCCAGCAAAGGGCAGGGTGTTGGACAGCCCCAGCATTTT. This sequence encodes CASKGQGVGQPQHF.

The chain is built from TRBV4-1 and TRBJ2-3; D may be TRBD2 (6 bases). The CDR3 covers 16 residues. V gave up 4 bases and J gave up 2 bases, with 16 bases separating them. Germline V CDR1 and CDR2: MGHRA, YSYEKL. The CDR3 reads CASSPRASAYTDTQYF. In nucleotides, the CDR3 is TGCGCCAGCAGCCCGAGGGCTAGCGCTTACACAGATACGCAGTATTTT.

This clone showed up just once. The chain joins TRBV11-2 to TRBJ2-5, with TRBD1 matching 10 bases. Near its end, the DNA agrees better with TRBJ2-7, so the J call may be wrong. This CDR3 has 13 residues. From germline, CDR1 is SGHAT and CDR2 FQNNGV. This chain's CDR3 is CASSLRTGGEQYF. The CDR3 DNA reads as TGTGCCAGCAGCTTAAGGACAGGGGGCGAGCAGTACTTC.

The chain joins TRBV10-3 to TRBJ2-1, with a weak D call TRBD2 (7 bases). With 4 bases removed from V and 2 bases from J, the gap between germline ends came to 15 bases. The germline CDR1 and CDR2 sequences are ENHRY and SYGVKD. This CDR3 contains 16 residues. CDR3 sequence: CAISGAGAETYNEQFF. The CDR3 DNA reads TGTGCCATCAGTGGTGCGGGGGCCGAAACCTACAATGAGCAGTTCTTC.

The V gene is TRBV28, the J gene TRBJ1-2, with 8 bases matching TRBD1. CDR1 is MDHEN and CDR2 is SYDVKM in the germline V gene. V dropped 3 bases and J dropped 2; count of bases not matched to a gene: 2. CDR3 length equals 14 residues. CDR3 sequence: CASSLGQENYGYTF. The CDR3 bases are TGTGCCAGCAGTTTGGGACAGGAAAACTATGGCTACACCTTC.

CDR3 sequence (DNA): TGCGCCAGCAGCTCAGGACAGGGGGCTCAAGAGACCCAGTACTTC. Its protein product is CASSSGQGAQETQYF. V and J are TRBV5-1 and TRBJ2-5; 11 bases align to TRBD1. CDR3 length: 15 residues. J lost 2 bases, V lost 3 bases, and 3 bases had no gene match. CDR1 and CDR2 from the germline V gene are SGHRS and YFSETQ.

This chain links TRBV4-1 with TRBJ1-2, with 9 bases matching TRBD1. The CDR3 totals 15 residues. V lost 1 base, J lost 5 bases, and 5 bases stayed unmatched. Germline values: CDR1 MGHRA, CDR2 YSYEKL. CDR3 residues: CASSQGGTGRYGYTF. CDR3 sequence (DNA): TGCGCCAGCAGCCAAGGCGGGACAGGGAGGTATGGCTACACCTTC.